This is a list of T cell receptor beta chains from one sample in a study of cytomegalovirus exposure and HLA in healthy donors. The protocol was immunoSEQ multiplex PCR, while the TCRdb copy is restricted to in-frame clones and leaves out a portion. The sample holds fewer than 200,000 clones, 75% to 85% seen once. The sample taken for sequencing was PBMCs. The receptors shown here come from a woman in her late teens or twenties in good health and CMV-seropositive. The CDR3 runs from the conserved cysteine through the conserved F or W. The D gene is left open where the match is weak. Part of the rows lack a size; the others show once, few, many or a class for expanded clones.

D gene: .
V gene: TRBV11-2
clone size: .
J gene: TRBJ1-5
CDR3 protein: CASSLWGEANQPQHF
CDR3 DNA: TGTGCCAGCAGCTTATGGGGGGAAGCGAATCAGCCCCAGCATTTT

D gene: .
V gene: TRBV9
clone size: .
J gene: TRBJ2-1
CDR3 protein: CASSTSGSNEQFF
CDR3 DNA: TGTGCCAGCAGCACCTCGGGATCAAATGAGCAGTTCTTC

D gene: TRBD2
V gene: TRBV4-3
clone size: few
J gene: TRBJ2-3
CDR3 protein: CASSQGAGGRYSTDTQYF
CDR3 DNA: TGCGCCAGCAGCCAGGGGGCGGGGGGCCGGTATAGCACAGATACGCAGTATTTT

D gene: .
V gene: TRBV29-1
clone size: once
J gene: TRBJ2-1
CDR3 protein: CSVDSQGTTYNEQFF
CDR3 DNA: TGCAGCGTTGACTCCCAGGGGACCACCTACAATGAGCAGTTCTTC

D gene: .
V gene: TRBV2
clone size: .
J gene: TRBJ1-1
CDR3 protein: CASSYPKLSNTEAFF
CDR3 DNA: TGTGCCAGCAGTTATCCGAAACTCTCGAACACTGAAGCTTTCTTT

D gene: .
V gene: TRBV5-6
clone size: .
J gene: TRBJ2-3
CDR3 protein: CASSLGLRTDTQYF
CDR3 DNA: TGTGCCAGCAGCTTGGGACTAAGGACAGATACGCAGTATTTT

D gene: TRBD1
V gene: TRBV29-1
clone size: .
J gene: TRBJ1-5
CDR3 protein: CSVQGQGNQPQHF
CDR3 DNA: TGCAGCGTCCAAGGACAGGGGAACCAGCCCCAGCATTTT

D gene: .
V gene: TRBV7-2
clone size: .
J gene: TRBJ1-5
CDR3 protein: CASTAQGFGNQPQHF
CDR3 DNA: TGTGCCAGCACCGCTCAGGGGTTTGGCAATCAGCCCCAGCATTTT

D gene: TRBD2
V gene: TRBV5-5
clone size: once
J gene: TRBJ2-5
CDR3 protein: CASSRWTSGGAQETQYF
CDR3 DNA: TGTGCCAGCAGCCGATGGACTAGCGGGGGGGCCCAAGAGACCCAGTACTTC

D gene: .
V gene: TRBV2
clone size: .
J gene: TRBJ1-2
CDR3 protein: CASSRNSPLNYGYTF
CDR3 DNA: TGTGCCAGCAGTAGGAACAGCCCCCTTAACTATGGCTACACCTTC